These T cell receptor beta chains were read from a single sample in a study of molecular identifiers for immune sequencing clone quantification. MiXCR, applied by TCRdb to the PCR reads, yields one record per CDR3 protein. The sample contains about 500,000 distinct CDR3 sequences, about 21% of which appear only once. The specimen was naive CD8+ T cells from blood, with Jurkat cell RNA spiked in. Receptor source: a human donor in good health. Some libraries in this study had Jurkat cell RNA spiked in. CDR3s include the opening cysteine and the closing phenylalanine or tryptophan. D genes are given only for firm matches. Not all rows give a size; the values are once, few, many and, for expanded clones, a class.

D,J,V,length,size,CDR3,DNA
TRBD1,TRBJ1-1,TRBV4-1,13,many,CASSQEGTDEAFF,TGCGCCAGCAGCCAAGAAGGGACAGATGAAGCTTTCTTT
TRBD2,TRBJ2-1,TRBV2,16,-,CASSEVLAGRRNEQFF,TGTGCCAGCAGTGAAGTACTAGCGGGACGGAGGAATGAGCAGTTCTTC
-,TRBJ1-5,TRBV20-1,16,-,CSAIQRPPDSNQPQHF,TGCAGTGCTATACAACGCCCCCCTGATAGCAATCAGCCCCAGCATTTT
-,TRBJ2-7,TRBV6-1,14,few,CASSDFRRGYEQYF,TGTGCCAGCAGTGATTTCCGAAGGGGCTACGAGCAGTACTTC
TRBD2,TRBJ2-3,TRBV28,16,many,CASSMGLAGGTDTQYF,TGTGCCAGCAGCATGGGGCTAGCGGGAGGCACAGATACGCAGTATTTT
-,TRBJ1-1,TRBV6-5,14,many,CASSYADLNTEAFF,TGTGCCAGCAGTTACGCCGACCTAAACACTGAAGCTTTCTTT
-,TRBJ2-7,TRBV27,13,-,CASWTVGTSEQYF,TGTGCCAGCTGGACAGTGGGCACCTCCGAGCAGTACTTC
-,TRBJ1-4,TRBV7-8,15,many,CASSTRGAQREKLFF,TGTGCCAGCAGCACCCGAGGAGCCCAGAGGGAAAAACTGTTTTTT
-,TRBJ2-2,TRBV9,18,-,CASSVAGIRGVYTGELFF,TGTGCCAGCAGCGTAGCCGGGATTCGTGGGGTTTACACCGGGGAGCTGTTTTTT
-,TRBJ2-4,TRBV27,13,many,CASKPAGTAEEYF,TGTGCCAGCAAACCGGCCGGGACGGCGGAGGAGTACTTC
-,TRBJ2-5,TRBV7-9,13,many,CASSLELEETQYF,TGTGCCAGCAGCTTAGAACTAGAAGAGACCCAGTACTTC
TRBD2,TRBJ2-7,TRBV4-2,14,-,CASSQVERGYEQYF,TGTGCCAGCAGCCAAGTTGAGCGGGGCTACGAGCAGTACTTC
-,TRBJ1-1,TRBV11-2,14,-,CASSLDRSATEAFF,TGTGCCAGCAGCTTAGACCGGTCAGCCACTGAAGCTTTCTTT
-,TRBJ2-1,TRBV29-1,12,-,CSVVGEHNEQFF,TGCAGCGTTGTGGGGGAGCACAATGAGCAGTTCTTC
TRBD2,TRBJ2-5,TRBV20-1,15,few,CSAGLAGGWGETQYF,TGCAGCGCTGGACTAGCGGGAGGTTGGGGGGAGACCCAGTACTTC
-,TRBJ2-6,TRBV13,16,many,CASSVDRNSGANVLTF,TGTGCCAGCAGTGTTGACAGAAACTCTGGGGCCAACGTCCTGACTTTC
-,TRBJ2-3,TRBV4-3,14,few,CASSPGRGAMAQYF,TGCGCCAGCAGCCCCGGACGAGGAGCGATGGCGCAGTATTTT
-,TRBJ2-7,TRBV7-9,15,many,CASSPGPLNSYEQYF,TGTGCCAGCAGCCCGGGCCCTTTGAACTCCTACGAGCAGTACTTC
TRBD1,TRBJ2-7,TRBV20-1,14,many,CSARGSRGIYEQYF,TGCAGTGCTAGAGGATCCAGGGGGATCTACGAGCAGTACTTC
-,TRBJ1-3,TRBV7-6,16,few,CASSLDAGVGGNTIYF,TGTGCCAGCAGCTTAGACGCAGGGGTTGGTGGAAACACCATATATTTT
-,TRBJ1-3,TRBV28,14,-,CASSLTWMGNTIYF,TGTGCCAGCAGCCTGACCTGGATGGGAAACACCATATATTTT
-,TRBJ2-5,TRBV9,17,-,CASSDRGAGLLQETQYF,TGTGCCAGCAGCGATAGGGGGGCAGGGCTTCTACAAGAGACCCAGTACTTC
TRBD1,TRBJ1-2,TRBV6-5,16,few,CASSLLGTGGDQGYTF,TGTGCCAGCAGTCTCCTGGGGACAGGGGGAGACCAAGGCTACACCTTC
-,TRBJ1-1,TRBV4-3,14,-,CASSLIHGSTEAFF,TGCGCCAGCAGCCTAATCCATGGGAGCACTGAAGCTTTCTTT
TRBD2,TRBJ2-7,TRBV4-2,17,few,CASSQDLRLAGTYEQYF,TGTGCCAGCAGCCAAGATTTAAGACTAGCGGGAACATACGAGCAGTACTTC
-,TRBJ2-4,TRBV3-2,15,-,CASGTEYRGRNIQYF,TGTGCCAGCGGGACAGAATACAGGGGGAGGAACATTCAGTACTTC
-,TRBJ1-2,TRBV29-1,12,many,CSVQQENYGYTF,TGCAGCGTCCAACAGGAGAACTATGGCTACACCTTC
-,TRBJ1-2,TRBV7-8,16,-,CASSLGAGTPNYGYTF,TGTGCCAGCAGCTTAGGCGCCGGGACACCTAACTATGGCTACACCTTC
TRBD1,TRBJ2-7,TRBV27,15,-,CASSLRTGSSCEQYF,TGTGCCAGCAGTTTACGGACAGGGAGCTCCTGCGAGCAGTACTTC
-,TRBJ2-7,TRBV30,13,few,CAWTDTRSYEQYF,TGTGCCTGGACAGATACTCGCTCCTACGAGCAGTACTTC
TRBD1,TRBJ2-7,TRBV5-1,14,many,CASSFAGGSYEQYF,TGTGCCAGCAGCTTCGCAGGGGGTTCCTACGAGCAGTACTTC
TRBD2,TRBJ2-1,TRBV27,15,-,CASKLAGESYNEQFF,TGTGCCAGCAAATTAGCGGGGGAGTCCTACAATGAGCAGTTCTTC
-,TRBJ2-3,TRBV7-7,14,many,CASSWGDGTDTQYF,TGTGCCAGCAGCTGGGGGGATGGCACAGATACGCAGTATTTT
-,TRBJ2-7,TRBV29-1,12,many,CSVETRGAEQYF,TGCAGCGTTGAAACTCGGGGAGCCGAGCAGTACTTC
TRBD2,TRBJ2-5,TRBV7-3,15,few,CASSQWGGNEETQYF,TGTGCCAGCAGCCAATGGGGGGGAAACGAAGAGACCCAGTACTTC
TRBD1,TRBJ1-2,TRBV16,15,-,CASSQSRTGGDGYTF,TGTGCCAGCAGCCAATCCAGGACAGGGGGGGATGGCTACACCTTC
-,TRBJ2-3,TRBV20-1,16,many,CSASFGGRHPTDTQYF,TGCAGTGCTAGCTTCGGGGGCAGACACCCGACCGATACGCAGTATTTT
TRBD1,TRBJ1-5,TRBV12-5,13,many,CASGANRGRPQHF,TGTGCTAGTGGTGCGAACAGGGGACGGCCCCAGCATTTT
-,TRBJ2-7,TRBV5-6,15,many,CASSLARVSSYEQYF,TGTGCCAGCAGCTTGGCGAGGGTGAGCTCCTACGAGCAGTACTTC
-,TRBJ2-1,TRBV9,13,-,CASSEKGDNEQFF,TGTGCCAGCAGCGAAAAAGGGGACAATGAGCAGTTCTTC
TRBD2,TRBJ2-1,TRBV24-1,17,-,CATSELPSGSGHNEQFF,TGTGCCACCAGTGAACTACCTAGCGGGAGTGGTCACAATGAGCAGTTCTTC
TRBD1,TRBJ2-7,TRBV27,15,-,CASSLQTGGAGEQYF,TGTGCCAGCAGTCTCCAGACAGGGGGCGCGGGGGAGCAGTACTTC
-,TRBJ2-5,TRBV7-9,16,once,CVSSSEGGGGQETQYF,TGTGTCAGCAGCTCAGAAGGGGGGGGCGGCCAAGAGACCCAGTACTTC
-,TRBJ2-3,TRBV9,15,-,CASSVWGRSTDTQYF,TGTGCCAGCAGCGTATGGGGGAGAAGCACAGATACGCAGTATTTT
-,TRBJ2-7,TRBV3-1,14,-,CAGSQEWGPYEQYF,TGTGCCGGCAGCCAAGAATGGGGGCCTTACGAGCAGTACTTC
TRBD1,TRBJ2-5,TRBV7-6,15,few,CASSDPGQYMETQYF,TGTGCCAGCAGCGACCCGGGACAGTACATGGAGACCCAGTACTTC
-,TRBJ2-7,TRBV27,14,few,CAAGLSGAVYEQYF,TGTGCCGCGGGGCTATCAGGGGCCGTCTACGAGCAGTACTTC
-,TRBJ1-1,TRBV14,14,many,CASSQADGFTEAFF,TGTGCCAGCAGCCAAGCCGACGGGTTCACTGAAGCTTTCTTT
TRBD1,TRBJ2-2,TRBV28,17,-,CASSLLGQGALTGELFF,TGTGCCAGCAGTCTTCTAGGACAGGGGGCGCTCACCGGGGAGCTGTTTTTT
TRBD1,TRBJ2-5,TRBV4-3,17,-,CASSQDRLGRGQETQYF,TGCGCCAGCAGCCAAGATAGGTTAGGCAGGGGGCAAGAGACCCAGTACTTC
-,TRBJ1-5,TRBV6-6,15,few,CATYRDTYSNQPQHF,TGTGCCACCTACCGGGACACCTATAGCAATCAGCCCCAGCATTTT
-,TRBJ1-1,TRBV7-6,15,-,CASSLDPGLNTEAFF,TGTGCCAGCAGCTTAGATCCAGGGTTGAACACTGAAGCTTTCTTT
-,TRBJ1-2,TRBV4-1,15,many,CASSQVNRGGYGYTF,TGCGCCAGCAGCCAAGTTAATAGGGGCGGCTATGGCTACACCTTC